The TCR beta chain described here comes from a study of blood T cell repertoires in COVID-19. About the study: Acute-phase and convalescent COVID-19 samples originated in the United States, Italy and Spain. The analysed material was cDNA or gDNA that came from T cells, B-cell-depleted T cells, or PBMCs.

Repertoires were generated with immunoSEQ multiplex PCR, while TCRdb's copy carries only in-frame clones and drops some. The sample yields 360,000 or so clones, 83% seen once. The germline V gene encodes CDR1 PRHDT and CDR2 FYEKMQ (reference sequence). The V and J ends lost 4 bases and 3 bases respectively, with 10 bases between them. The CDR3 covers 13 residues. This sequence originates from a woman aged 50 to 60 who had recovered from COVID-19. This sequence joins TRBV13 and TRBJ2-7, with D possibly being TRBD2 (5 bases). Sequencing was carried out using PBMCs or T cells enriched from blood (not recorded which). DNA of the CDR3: TGTGCCAGCAGCTCTTTCCGGGGCTACGAGCAGTACTTC. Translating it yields CASSSFRGYEQYF.